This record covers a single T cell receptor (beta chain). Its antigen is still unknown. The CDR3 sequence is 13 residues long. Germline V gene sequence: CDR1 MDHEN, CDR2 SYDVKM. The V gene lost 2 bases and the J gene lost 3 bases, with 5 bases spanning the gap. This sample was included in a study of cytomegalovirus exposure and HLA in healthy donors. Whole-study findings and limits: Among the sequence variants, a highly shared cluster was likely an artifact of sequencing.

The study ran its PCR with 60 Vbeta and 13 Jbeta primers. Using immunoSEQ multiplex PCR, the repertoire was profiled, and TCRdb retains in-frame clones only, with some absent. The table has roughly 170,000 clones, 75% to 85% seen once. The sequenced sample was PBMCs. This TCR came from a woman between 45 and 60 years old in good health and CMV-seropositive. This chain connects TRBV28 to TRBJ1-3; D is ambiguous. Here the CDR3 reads CASSLALGNTIYF. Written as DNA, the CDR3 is TGTGCCAGCAGTTTAGCACTTGGAAACACCATATATTTT.